This T cell receptor beta chain was documented in a study of blood T cell repertoires in COVID-19 (dated by TCRdb to about 2020). About the study as a whole: The collaborator samples originated in the United States, Italy and Spain and spanned the acute and convalescent phases of COVID-19. The material from the prospective study consisted of cDNA or gDNA derived from T cells, B-cell-depleted T cells, or PBMCs. Subjects who had been exposed to COVID-19, were actively infected with it, or had recovered from it provided the deeply sampled blood TCRbeta repertoires that made up the dataset. The repertoires were released in a freely available public database intended as a resource for research on the immune response to SARS-CoV-2. Samples came from the ongoing ImmuneRACE study (first 160 participants) plus 1,254 subjects from 6 global collaborators. Nearly every sample came with metadata listing a de-identified subject ID, COVID-19 status, age in years and sex. Where available, HLA class I and class II types were obtained from metadata supplied by the sample provider rather than from assay-based typing. Paper-wide results and their limitations: The amount of clinical and demographic metadata varied by source and participant and was provided uncurated.

Taken from the germline V gene, the CDR1 and CDR2 loops are SGHRS and YFSETQ. V loses 3 bases, J loses 0 bases, and the germline ends lie 18 bases apart. The CDR3 goes from the cysteine to the phenylalanine over 17 residues. Here the CDR3 DNA is all that survives: 51 bases in frame from base 1. The collaborating institutions used their own protocols to collect whole blood in K2EDTA tubes. Collaborator samples were shipped for TCRbeta analysis as frozen whole blood, isolated PBMCs, or DNA extracted from either sample type. Concerning this clone itself: What antigen it recognizes has not been identified. No much larger clone is present one base from it, and per-base qualities are unavailable.

TCRbeta CDR3 regions were amplified from genomic DNA by means of the immunoSEQ Assay, a bias-controlled multiplex PCR. From the authors' description of their analysis: The number of nucleated cells in each sample was estimated from the amplification of reference gene primers within the assay. Sequence reads were collapsed and filtered to measure the absolute abundance of every unique TCRbeta CDR3 rearrangement. For each sample, productive Simpson clonality was calculated by taking the square root of Simpson's diversity index across productive rearrangements. Held by TCRdb, this immuneACCESS table contains in-frame sequences only and omits some clones. Under half of the omission traces to an unresolved V gene where checked; the cause of the rest is unknown. D and trimming come from the DNA, and the V and J calls and clone size come from that table. The sample has 150,000 to 200,000 clones on record, about 81% of them singletons. Approximately 11% of the sample is in the top ten clones.

In this chain, TRBV5-1 is recombined with TRBJ1-1; perhaps TRBD1 is the D gene, with 5 bases matching. The clonotype originates from a human donor in a cohort sampled during active COVID-19. Sequencing was carried out using peripheral blood. The DNA reads TGCGCCAGCAGCTCGAGGAGGGGAGCGTCCATGAACACTGAAGCTTTCTTT. Translated, this is CASSSRRGASMNTEAFF.